This T cell receptor beta chain was profiled in a study of metastatic and nonmetastatic thyroid tumors. This CDR3 is built from 14 residues. Trimming pared 5 bases from V and 2 bases from J, leaving 12 bases between. The V gene's germline CDR1 is SEHNR and CDR2 FQNEAQ (reference sequence). None of the patients had undergone any treatment ahead of thyroid surgery. Original processing notes: CDR3 was compared across clinicopathological groups, and the resulting differences were used to build a distant-metastasis classifier for papillary thyroid cancer. TCRdb re-analyzed the PCR reads through MiXCR. For this entry, the V and J calls and clone size follow TCRdb and not the study's own pipeline. The sample carries 16,000 or so clones, roughly 24% recorded once.

The TCR sequence derives from a female donor with papillary thyroid cancer or a benign thyroid nodule (not recorded which). Some clones in this sample may be carry-over from other donors' samples. The J gene is TRBJ1-2, the V gene TRBV7-9; D remains unclear. The material sequenced was adjacent normal tissue. CDR3 in DNA: TGTGCCAGCAGCCCCGGCAACGGGAACTATGGCTACACCTTC. Amino acid sequence: CASSPGNGNYGYTF.